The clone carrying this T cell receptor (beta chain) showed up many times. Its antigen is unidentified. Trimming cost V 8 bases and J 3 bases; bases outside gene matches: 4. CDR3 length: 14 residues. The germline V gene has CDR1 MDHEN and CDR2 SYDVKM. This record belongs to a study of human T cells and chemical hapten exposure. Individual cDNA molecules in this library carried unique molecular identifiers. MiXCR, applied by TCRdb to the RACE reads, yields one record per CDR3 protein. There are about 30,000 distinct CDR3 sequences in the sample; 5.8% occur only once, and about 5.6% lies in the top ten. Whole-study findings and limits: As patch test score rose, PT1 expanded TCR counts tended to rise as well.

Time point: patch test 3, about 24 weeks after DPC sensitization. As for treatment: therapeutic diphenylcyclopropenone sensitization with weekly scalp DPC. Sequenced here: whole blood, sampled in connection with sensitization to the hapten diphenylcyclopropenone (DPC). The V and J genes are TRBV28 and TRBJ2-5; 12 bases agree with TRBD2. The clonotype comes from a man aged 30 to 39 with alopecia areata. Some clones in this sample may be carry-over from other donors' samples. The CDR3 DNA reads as TGTGCCAGCGGGACTAGCGGGTCTGAAGAGACCCAGTACTTC. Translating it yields CASGTSGSEETQYF.